The 21 T cell receptor beta chains reported below all come from one sample, sequenced in a study of radiotherapy plus CTLA-4 blockade in lung cancer. The repertoire was sequenced with immunoSEQ multiplex PCR; TCRdb's copy has only in-frame clones and lacks some. This table holds approximately 57,000 clones, approximately 80% found once. The material sequenced was peripheral blood, taken from a patient treated with radiotherapy plus ipilimumab. These receptors were taken from a human donor with non-small cell lung cancer whose response to radiotherapy plus ipilimumab could not be evaluated.

The chain couples TRBV7-6 to TRBJ2-2; possibly TRBD2 for D (6 bases). CDR3 size: 16 residues. Trimming removed 4 bases from V and 8 bases from J, with 20 bases in between. Germline CDR1 is SGHVS and CDR2 is FNYEAQ. CDR3 coding DNA: TGTGCCAGCAGCTCATTGGAGGGAGTAGGCCGGGGGGAGCTGTTTTTT. Translating gives CASSSLEGVGRGELFF. Supplemented by reference TRBV7-6 and TRBJ2-2, the full variable domain reads GAGVSQSPRYKVTKRGQDVALRCDPISGHVSLYWYRQALGQGPEFLTYFNYEAQQDKSGLPNDRFSAERPEGSISTLTIQRTEQRDSAMYRCASSSLEGVGRGELFFGEGSRLTVL.

This sequence joins TRBV4-3 and TRBJ2-7, with 9 bases aligning to TRBD2. The CDR3 has 15 residues. V was pared by 1 base and J by 4 bases, with 5 bases of the junction left unmatched. The germline V gene has CDR1 LGHNA and CDR2 YSLEER. The CDR3 loop is CASSQVGSGGYEQYF. The CDR3 DNA follows: TGCGCCAGCAGCCAAGTAGGAAGCGGGGGGTACGAGCAGTACTTC.

The chain links TRBV28 to TRBJ1-2; D remains ambiguous. The germline gives CDR1 MDHEN, CDR2 SYDVKM. This CDR3 has 16 residues. Trimming left V 5 bases short and J 6 bases short, with 22 bases between. CDR3 region: CASSQHPGTRSDGYTF. In DNA, the CDR3 is TGTGCCAGCAGTCAACACCCGGGAACCAGGTCCGATGGCTACACCTTC.

The chain carries TRBV18 and TRBJ1-1, with D maybe TRBD1 (6 bases). Trimming took 3 bases from V and 5 from J, leaving 16 bases between them. The CDR3 consists of 15 residues. The germline CDR1 and CDR2 sequences are KGHSH and LQKENI. This chain's CDR3 is CASSPLRPGETEAFF. As DNA, the CDR3 is TGTGCCAGCTCACCGCTTCGGCCAGGGGAGACTGAAGCTTTCTTT.

The chain recombines TRBV7-6 with TRBJ2-1, with 8 bases fitting TRBD2. V lost 5 bases to trimming and J lost 1 base; unmatched junction nucleotides: 7. This CDR3 is 16 amino acids long. Germline CDR1 is SGHVS and CDR2 is FNYEAQ. The CDR3 reads CASSQIAGPSYNEQFF. Written as DNA, the CDR3 is TGTGCCAGCAGCCAGATAGCGGGACCATCCTACAATGAGCAGTTCTTC. Drawing the rest from reference TRBV7-6 and TRBJ2-1, the complete variable domain is GAGVSQSPRYKVTKRGQDVALRCDPISGHVSLYWYRQALGQGPEFLTYFNYEAQQDKSGLPNDRFSAERPEGSISTLTIQRTEQRDSAMYRCASSQIAGPSYNEQFFGPGTRLTVL.

The V call is TRBV29-1, the J call TRBJ1-2; 9 bases fit TRBD1. The CDR3 length is 14 residues. Per the germline V gene, CDR1 is SQVTM and CDR2 is ANQGSEA. With 3 bases clipped from V and 0 bases from J, the junction kept 2 bases outside the gene matches. The CDR3 spells CSVDTGGTNYGYTF. The CDR3 coding sequence is TGCAGCGTTGATACAGGGGGCACTAACTATGGCTACACCTTC. Full variable domain (outside the CDR3, taken from reference TRBV29-1 and TRBJ1-2): SAVISQKPSRDICQRGTSLTIQCQVDSQVTMMFWYRQQPGQSLTLIATANQGSEATYESGFVIDKFPISRPNLTFSTLTVSNMSPEDSSIYLCSVDTGGTNYGYTFGSGTRLTVV.

This sequence joins TRBV7-8 and TRBJ2-5; no reliable D call. This CDR3 is 14 amino acids long. Germline V CDR1 and CDR2: SGHVS, FQNEAQ. V was clipped by 1 base and J by 1 base, with 7 bases between them. The DNA of the CDR3 is TGTGCCAGCAGCTTAGTTCTAGTCCAAGAGACCCAGTACTTC. It specifies CASSLVLVQETQYF.

V is TRBV7-2 and J is TRBJ2-7; D perhaps matches TRBD2 (6 bases). The CDR3 totals 15 residues. Trimming removed 1 base at V and 3 bases at J, with 13 bases between. CDR1 and CDR2 (germline): SGHTA, FQGNSA. CDR3 DNA: TGTGCCAGCAGCTTAGATCGGGACTTTGGCTACGAGCAGTACTTC. Its translation is CASSLDRDFGYEQYF.

The CDR3 nucleotides read TGTGCCAGCAGCTCAATAGCCCCTACCAGGGAGCTGTTTTTT. Residues: CASSSIAPTRELFF. The chain employs TRBV7-2 and TRBJ2-2; D unclear. Germline-derived CDR1 and CDR2 are SGHTA and FQGNSA. This CDR3 spans 14 amino acids. Trimming removed 4 bases from V and 9 bases from J, with 15 bases in between.

In its sample, this clone was seen once. The chain employs TRBV6-6 and TRBJ2-3; 7 bases line up with TRBD2. The V segment lost 5 bases and the J segment 1 base; nucleotides outside the gene matches: 6. In germline, CDR1 is MNHNY, CDR2 SVGAGI (reference sequence). The CDR3 has 15 amino acids. This CDR3 is CASSPRLAGTDTQYF. CDR3 bases: TGTGCCAGCAGTCCCAGACTAGCCGGCACAGATACGCAGTATTTT.

This chain uses TRBV4-3 with TRBJ1-5, with D unresolved. Trimming stripped 0 bases from V and 0 bases from J, with 6 bases between. Germline CDR1 and CDR2: LGHNA and YSLEER. The CDR3 runs 15 residues. The CDR3 protein is CASSQEAYSNQPQHF. The CDR3 DNA reads as TGCGCCAGCAGCCAAGAAGCTTATAGCAATCAGCCCCAGCATTTT.

The rearrangement uses TRBV29-1 and TRBJ2-7; D call uncertain. CDR1 is SQVTM and CDR2 is ANQGSEA in the germline V gene. The V and J ends lost 2 bases and 2 bases respectively, with 7 bases between them. The CDR3 contains 12 residues. The chain's CDR3 is CSVERSPYEQYF. Here the CDR3 DNA reads TGCAGCGTTGAAAGGAGTCCCTACGAGCAGTACTTC.

The chain is built from TRBV5-6 and TRBJ2-3; 9 nucleotides align to TRBD1. The germline CDR1 and CDR2 sequences are SGHDT and YYEEEE. This CDR3 contains 14 residues. Trimming cost V 4 bases and J 3 bases; bases outside gene matches: 3. CDR3 residues: CASSRQGGTDTQYF. In DNA form, the CDR3 reads TGTGCCAGCAGCAGACAGGGGGGGACAGATACGCAGTATTTT. Together with reference TRBV5-6 and TRBJ2-3, the CDR3 gives the full variable domain: DAGVTQSPTHLIKTRGQQVTLRCSPKSGHDTVSWYQQALGQGPQFIFQYYEEEERQRGNFPDRFSGHQFPNYSSELNVNALLLGDSALYLCASSRQGGTDTQYFGPGTRLTVL.

This sequence joins TRBV6-1 and TRBJ1-2; 11 nucleotides line up with TRBD1. This CDR3 comprises 15 residues. The trim removed 8 bases at V and 8 bases at J, leaving 13 bases unmatched. Germline CDR1 is MNHNS and CDR2 is SASEGT. This CDR3 reads CASPGQGAGEEGYTF. CDR3 nucleotides: TGTGCCAGCCCAGGACAGGGGGCCGGAGAAGAAGGCTACACCTTC.

Only a few counts were recorded for this clone. The chain employs TRBV5-1 and TRBJ2-1; no reliable D call. Trimming took 3 bases from V and 0 from J, leaving 10 bases between them. The CDR3 has 15 amino acids. CDR1 is SGHRS, CDR2 YFSETQ, per germline. The CDR3 here is CASSSSPTSYNEQFF. The CDR3 bases are TGCGCCAGCAGCTCCTCACCTACCTCCTACAATGAGCAGTTCTTC.

The chain uses TRBV7-8 and TRBJ1-4; D unresolved. The CDR3 loop spans 13 amino acids. From germline, CDR1 is SGHVS and CDR2 FQNEAQ. Trimming shortened V by 1 base and J by 3 bases, and 3 bases separated the two germline ends. In DNA form, the CDR3 reads TGTGCCAGCAGCTTAGGGCCTAATGAAAAACTGTTTTTT. Protein sequence: CASSLGPNEKLFF.

This clone was detected a few times. The CDR3: CASSSPTGTDIRGTQYF. The CDR3 DNA reads TGTGCCAGCAGCTCCCCCACAGGGACCGATATCCGGGGGACCCAGTACTTC. The chain employs TRBV7-2 and TRBJ2-5; possible D gene TRBD1, 6 bases. The CDR3 is 17 amino acids. Germline V gene sequence: CDR1 SGHTA, CDR2 FQGNSA. Trimming cost V 4 bases and J 7 bases, with 25 bases left between them.

By share, this clone ranks as medium-sized. The rearrangement joins TRBV10-1 to TRBJ1-1; TRBD1 matches at 9 bases. Unmatched junction bases numbered 6, after V lost 7 bases and J lost 3 bases. The germline CDR1 and CDR2 sequences are WNHNN and SYGVQD (reference sequence). CDR3 length: 14 residues. In DNA, the CDR3 is TGCGCCAGCACTCGGGACAGGGCGGACACTGAAGCTTTCTTT. The encoded protein is CASTRDRADTEAFF.

The genes are TRBV7-9 and TRBJ2-1; TRBD1 aligns across 8 bases. The CDR3 consists of 14 residues. Germline CDR1 and CDR2: SEHNR and FQNEAQ (reference sequence). J gave up 11 bases and V 5 bases, and 11 bases lay outside the gene matches. The CDR3 coding sequence is TGTGCCAGCAGCCCGGGACAGGCTCCCAGTAAGCAGTTCTTC. Translating gives CASSPGQAPSKQFF.

The V and J genes are TRBV6-5 and TRBJ1-2, with no clear D. Germline V CDR1 and CDR2: MNHEY, SVGAGI. Trimming took 0 bases from V and 0 from J, leaving 8 bases between them. This CDR3 spans 15 amino acids. The CDR3 reads CASSYSLVANYGYTF. Here the CDR3 DNA reads TGTGCCAGCAGTTACTCGCTAGTAGCTAACTATGGCTACACCTTC.

The rearrangement joins TRBV14 to TRBJ1-2, with 10 bases identical to TRBD1. V dropped 1 base and J dropped 6; count of bases not matched to a gene: 5. Germline V gene lookup returns CDR1 SGHDN and CDR2 FVKESK. The length of the CDR3 is 15 residues. The CDR3 nucleotides are TGTGCCAGCAGCCAAGTAGACAGGGGGCCTCATGGCTACACCTTC. Translated, it gives CASSQVDRGPHGYTF.